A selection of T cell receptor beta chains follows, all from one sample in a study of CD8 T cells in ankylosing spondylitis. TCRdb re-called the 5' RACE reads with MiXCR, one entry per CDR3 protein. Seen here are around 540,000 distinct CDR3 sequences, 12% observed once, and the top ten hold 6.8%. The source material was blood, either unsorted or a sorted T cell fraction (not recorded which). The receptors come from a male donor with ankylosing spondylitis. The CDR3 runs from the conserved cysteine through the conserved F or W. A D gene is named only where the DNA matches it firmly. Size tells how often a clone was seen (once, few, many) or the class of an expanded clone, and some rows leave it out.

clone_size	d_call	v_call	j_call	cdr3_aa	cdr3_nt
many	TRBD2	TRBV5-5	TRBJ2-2	CASSLALAGLNTGELFF	TGTGCCAGCAGCTTGGCCCTAGCGGGATTGAACACCGGGGAGCTGTTTTTT
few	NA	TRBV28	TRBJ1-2	CATMGAPYGYTF	TGTGCCACTATGGGGGCCCCCTATGGCTACACCTTC
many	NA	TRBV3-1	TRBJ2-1	CASSQDPSSYNEQFF	TGTGCCAGCAGCCAAGATCCTAGCTCCTACAATGAGCAGTTCTTC
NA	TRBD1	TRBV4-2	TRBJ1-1	CASSQVFPGQGAFEAFF	TGTGCCAGCAGCCAAGTTTTTCCGGGACAGGGGGCTTTTGAAGCTTTCTTT
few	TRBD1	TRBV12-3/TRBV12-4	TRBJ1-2	CASSDLQGAKGYTF	TGTGCCAGCAGTGACCTACAGGGGGCGAAAGGCTACACCTTC
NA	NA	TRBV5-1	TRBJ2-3	CASSLAVSNTQYF	TGCGCCAGCAGCTTGGCTGTATCGAATACGCAGTATTTT
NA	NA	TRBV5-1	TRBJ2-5	CASSQDAAGETQYF	TGCGCCAGCAGCCAGGACGCTGCAGGGGAGACCCAGTACTTC
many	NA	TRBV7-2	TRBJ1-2	CASSIQGYYGYTF	TGTGCCAGCAGCATACAGGGATACTATGGCTACACCTTC
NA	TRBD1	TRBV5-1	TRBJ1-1	CASSVGQSGAEAFF	TGCGCCAGCAGCGTGGGACAGTCGGGGGCTGAAGCTTTCTTT
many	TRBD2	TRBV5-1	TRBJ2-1	CASYTSSGRANEQFF	TGCGCCAGTTATACATCTAGCGGGAGGGCCAACGAGCAGTTCTTC
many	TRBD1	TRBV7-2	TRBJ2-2	CASRLTTGAPNTGELFF	TGTGCCAGCAGGCTCACAACAGGGGCACCGAACACCGGGGAGCTGTTTTTT
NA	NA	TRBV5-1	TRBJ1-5	CASSYNAGRALFQPQHF	TGCGCCAGCAGCTACAACGCGGGCCGGGCTCTGTTCCAGCCCCAGCATTTT
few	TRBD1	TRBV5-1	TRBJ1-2	CASSLALGTGEGYTF	TGCGCCAGCAGCTTGGCCTTGGGGACAGGGGAAGGCTACACCTTC
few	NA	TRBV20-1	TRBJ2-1	CSAKQVYDYREQFF	TGCAGTGCTAAGCAGGTCTACGATTACCGTGAGCAGTTCTTC
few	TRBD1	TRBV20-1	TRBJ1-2	CSARELGQSTNYGYTF	TGCAGTGCTAGAGAGCTGGGACAGAGCACTAACTATGGCTACACCTTC
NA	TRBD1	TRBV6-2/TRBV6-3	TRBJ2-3	CASSYWQGADTQYF	TGTGCCAGCAGTTATTGGCAGGGGGCCGATACGCAGTATTTT
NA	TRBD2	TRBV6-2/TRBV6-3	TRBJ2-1	CASSSFRTSGFYNEQFF	TGTGCCAGCAGTTCTTTCCGGACTAGCGGGTTCTACAATGAGCAGTTCTTC
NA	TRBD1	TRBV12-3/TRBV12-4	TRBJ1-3	CASSQGAYGNTIYF	TGTGCCAGCAGTCAGGGGGCGTATGGAAACACCATATATTTT
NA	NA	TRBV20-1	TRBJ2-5	CSAETSQETQYF	TGCAGTGCCGAAACGAGTCAAGAGACCCAGTACTTC
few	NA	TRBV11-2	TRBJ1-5	CASSLDSGNQPQHF	TGTGCCAGCAGCTTAGATTCTGGGAATCAGCCCCAGCATTTT
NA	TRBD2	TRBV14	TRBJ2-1	CASSPMGLAPRDEQFF	TGTGCCAGCAGCCCTATGGGACTAGCACCAAGGGATGAGCAGTTCTTC
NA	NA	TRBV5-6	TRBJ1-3	CASSRGPIAGNTIYF	TGTGCCAGCAGCAGGGGACCGATCGCTGGAAACACCATATATTTT
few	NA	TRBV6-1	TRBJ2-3	CASSELGIWDTQYF	TGTGCCAGCAGTGAGCTAGGGATTTGGGATACGCAGTATTTT
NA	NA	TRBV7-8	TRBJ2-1	CASSLTSPSGNEQFF	TGTGCCAGCAGCCTTACTAGCCCTTCGGGGAATGAGCAGTTCTTC
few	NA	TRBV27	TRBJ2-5	CASSSRGIMGTQYF	TGTGCCAGCAGTTCCCGGGGGATTATGGGAACCCAGTACTTC
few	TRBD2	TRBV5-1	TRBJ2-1	CASSLPVSGRSVEQFF	TGCGCCAGCAGCCTCCCTGTGAGCGGGAGGTCAGTTGAGCAGTTCTTC
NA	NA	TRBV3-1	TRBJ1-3	CASSSEAGPGNTIYF	TGTGCCAGCAGCTCCGAGGCAGGTCCTGGAAACACCATATATTTT
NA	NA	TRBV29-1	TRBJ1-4	CSVRRDRYNEKLFF	TGCAGCGTCCGACGGGACCGCTATAATGAAAAACTGTTTTTT
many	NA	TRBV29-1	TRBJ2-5	CSAEFQETQYF	TGCAGCGCGGAGTTCCAAGAGACCCAGTACTTC
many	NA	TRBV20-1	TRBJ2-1	CSANSEPYNEQFF	TGCAGTGCTAATAGCGAGCCCTACAATGAGCAGTTCTTC
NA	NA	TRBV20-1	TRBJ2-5	CSASDRSQETQYF	TGCAGTGCTTCGGACAGAAGCCAAGAGACCCAGTACTTC
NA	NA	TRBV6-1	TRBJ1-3	CASSQTLSGNTIYF	TGTGCCAGCAGCCAGACACTCTCTGGAAACACCATATATTTT
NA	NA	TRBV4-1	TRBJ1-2	CASSQVGEDYGYTF	TGCGCCAGCAGCCAAGTCGGCGAGGACTATGGCTACACCTTC
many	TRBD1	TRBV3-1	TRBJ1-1	CASSQGTANTEAFF	TGCGCCAGCAGCCAAGGGACAGCGAACACTGAAGCTTTCTTT
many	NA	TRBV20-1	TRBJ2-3	CSATSSVSSTDTQYF	TGCAGTGCTACATCTAGCGTTTCTAGCACAGATACGCAGTATTTT
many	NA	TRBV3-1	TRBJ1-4	CASSQEGGEKLFF	TGTGCCAGCAGCCAAGAGGGTGGGGAAAAACTGTTTTTT
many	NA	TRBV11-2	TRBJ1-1	CASSSGGTEAFF	TGTGCCAGCAGCTCCGGGGGTACTGAAGCTTTCTTT
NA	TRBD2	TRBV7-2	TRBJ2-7	CASSLVAGDPYEQYF	TGTGCCAGCAGCTTAGTAGCGGGAGATCCCTACGAGCAGTACTTC
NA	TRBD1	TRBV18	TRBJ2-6	CASSPIIPGQGQNGANVLTF	TGTGCCAGCTCGCCGATCATTCCGGGACAGGGGCAAAACGGGGCCAACGTCCTGACTTTC
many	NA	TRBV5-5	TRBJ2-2	CASSSPQFTGELFF	TGTGCCAGCAGCTCGCCCCAGTTCACCGGGGAGCTGTTTTTT
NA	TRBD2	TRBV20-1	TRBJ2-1	CSARSAPGLAMDEQFF	TGCAGTGCTAGATCCGCACCGGGACTAGCGATGGATGAGCAGTTCTTC
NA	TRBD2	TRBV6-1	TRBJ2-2	CASSEQPPLAGGFAGELFF	TGTGCCAGCAGTGAACAACCCCCACTAGCGGGAGGATTCGCCGGGGAGCTGTTTTTT